The 22 T cell receptor beta chains below all came from one sample that was sequenced in a study of T cell repertoires in ileal Crohn's disease. Clones were read by immunoSEQ multiplex PCR, and TCRdb kept only the in-frame ones, dropping some. The sample lists over 11,000 clones; roughly 85% were seen once. Sequencing input: ileal tissue. The receptors shown here come from an adult with Crohn's disease.

V and J are TRBV29-1 and TRBJ2-5; 8 nucleotides align to TRBD2. Trimming removed 7 bases from V and 3 bases from J; junction bases left unmatched: 7. This CDR3 region has 13 residues. Looked up from germline, CDR1 is SQVTM and CDR2 is ANQGSEA. The CDR3 sequence is CSGGLAWEETQYF. CDR3 nucleotides: TGCAGCGGTGGACTAGCTTGGGAAGAGACCCAGTACTTC.

V usage is TRBV25-1 and J usage is TRBJ2-3; D is unclear. Trimming took off 2 bases at V and 6 bases at J, with 3 bases between the two ends. The CDR3 is 11 residues long. Germline lookup yields CDR1 MGHDK and CDR2 SYGVNS. This chain's CDR3 is CASSERDTQYF. The CDR3 DNA sequence: TGTGCCAGCAGTGAACGGGATACGCAGTATTTT.

The rearrangement joins TRBV18 to TRBJ2-7, with no clear D. This CDR3 comprises 14 residues. V dropped 3 bases and J dropped 4 bases, with 13 bases sitting between them. Per the germline V gene, CDR1 is KGHSH and CDR2 is LQKENI. The CDR3 DNA follows: TGTGCCAGCTCACCCCTCGGGTTAGAATACGAGCAGTACTTC. Encoded protein: CASSPLGLEYEQYF.

This clone has a single count. The chain combines TRBV21-1 with TRBJ1-1. TRBV21-1 represents a pseudogene. This CDR3 comprises 15 residues. In DNA form, the CDR3 reads TGTGCCAGCAGCAAAGCGCTTTTCCGAGACACTGAAGCTTTCTTT. Translated, it gives CASSKALFRDTEAFF.

The table lists this clone with a few counts. V usage is TRBV6-5 and J usage is TRBJ1-6; 9 bases are a match to TRBD1. The CDR3 runs 15 residues. Germline CDR1 is MNHEY and CDR2 is SVGAGI. Trimming removed 5 bases from V and 10 bases from J; junction bases left unmatched: 9. CDR3 amino acids: CASSPTGTGRSPLHF. CDR3 nucleotides: TGTGCCAGCAGTCCCACCGGGACAGGGAGATCACCCCTCCACTTT.

The gene calls are TRBV9 and TRBJ2-7; 10 positions match TRBD2. Germline V gene data show CDR1 as SGDLS and CDR2 as YYNGEE. Losses at the gene ends were 0 bases for V and 0 bases for J; bases not matched to a gene: 3. The CDR3 has 16 residues. The CDR3 is CASSVVAGGPSYEQYF. Here the CDR3 DNA reads TGTGCCAGCAGCGTAGTAGCGGGGGGTCCCTCCTACGAGCAGTACTTC.

The chain employs TRBV4-1 and TRBJ1-4, with 8 bases lining up with TRBD1. Losses at the gene ends were 0 bases for V and 5 bases for J; bases not matched to a gene: 11. The CDR3 runs to 18 residues. CDR1 and CDR2 (germline): MGHRA, YSYEKL. The CDR3 bases are TGCGCCAGCAGCCAAGATAGGAACAGGGGGACGAAAAATGAAAAACTGTTTTTT. Translation: CASSQDRNRGTKNEKLFF.

V and J are TRBV6-6 and TRBJ2-7, with unresolved D. Germline CDR1 and CDR2: MNHNY and SVGAGI (reference sequence). The V end was cut by 0 bases, the J end by 3 bases, with 6 bases between. The CDR3 covers 13 residues. The CDR3 region is CASSYSSDYEQYF. DNA for the CDR3: TGTGCCAGCAGTTACTCCTCAGACTACGAGCAGTACTTC.

The chain employs TRBV7-2 and TRBJ2-2; weak D call: TRBD1 (6 bases). The CDR3 spans 16 residues. Germline-derived CDR1 and CDR2 are SGHTA and FQGNSA. V dropped 4 bases and J dropped 0 bases, with 12 bases sitting between them. CDR3 in amino acids: CASSSVQGANTGELFF. For the CDR3, the DNA is TGTGCCAGCAGCTCAGTACAGGGAGCGAACACCGGGGAGCTGTTTTTT.

The chain couples TRBV9 to TRBJ1-1; the match to TRBD1 covers 7 bases. V gave up 3 bases and J gave up 1 base; unmatched junction bases: 9. The germline gives CDR1 SGDLS, CDR2 YYNGEE. The CDR3 runs to 16 residues. This CDR3 reads CASSALTGTGNTEAFF. The DNA of the CDR3 is TGTGCCAGCAGCGCGTTGACAGGGACGGGGAACACTGAAGCTTTCTTT.

The V and J genes are TRBV9 and TRBJ2-7; 9 bases agree with TRBD1. The CDR3 sequence is 14 residues long. Germline CDR1 is SGDLS and CDR2 is YYNGEE. The trim removed 4 bases at V and 2 bases at J, leaving 4 bases unmatched. CDR3 protein: CASSSRQGAYEQYF. CDR3 bases: TGTGCCAGCAGCTCCCGACAGGGGGCCTACGAGCAGTACTTC.

V usage is TRBV5-1 and J usage is TRBJ1-1; no firm D call. Trimming pared 4 bases from V and 2 bases from J, leaving 12 bases between. Germline CDR1 SGHRS, CDR2 YFSETQ. The CDR3 consists of 14 residues. The CDR3 loop reads CASSRGRGNTEAFF. The CDR3 DNA is TGCGCCAGCAGCCGCGGACGGGGAAACACTGAAGCTTTCTTT.

V usage is TRBV11-2 and J usage is TRBJ2-3, with no clear D. Trimming shortened V by 6 bases and J by 2 bases, and 9 bases separated the two germline ends. CDR1 is SGHAT and CDR2 is FQNNGV in the germline V gene. The CDR3 contains 13 residues. The CDR3 bases are TGTGCCAGCAGTCCGGGTCACACAGATACGCAGTATTTT. Its translation is CASSPGHTDTQYF.

V usage is TRBV11-2 and J usage is TRBJ2-7, with no clear D. The germline gives CDR1 SGHAT, CDR2 FQNNGV. CDR3 length equals 12 residues. V lost 0 bases and J 4 bases, leaving 4 bases between the germline ends. CDR3 residues: CASSLDLYEQYF. DNA of the CDR3: TGTGCCAGCAGCTTAGACCTATACGAGCAGTACTTC.

The chain is built from TRBV5-8 and TRBJ1-2, with 8 bases matching TRBD1. V was clipped by 4 bases and J by 5 bases; unmatched bases: 4. Germline CDR1 is SGHTS and CDR2 is YDEGEE. This CDR3 comprises 13 residues. The CDR3 DNA is TGTGCCAGCAGCCGGGACAGGACTTATGGCTACACCTTC. This translates into CASSRDRTYGYTF.

The gene calls are TRBV20-1 and TRBJ1-1, with no clear D. The CDR3 sequence is 10 residues long. Germline loops: CDR1 DFQATT, CDR2 SNEGSKA (reference sequence). V was pared by 2 bases and J by 11 bases, with 9 bases between. The CDR3 bases are TGCAGTGCTAGACAGGTATGGGCTTTCTTT. Its translation: CSARQVWAFF.

The chain recombines TRBV19 with TRBJ2-2; 8 bases are a match to TRBD1. Germline V gene lookup returns CDR1 LNHDA and CDR2 SQIVND (reference sequence). The CDR3 totals 16 residues. V dropped 7 bases and J dropped 6; count of bases not matched to a gene: 13. DNA for the CDR3: TGTGCCAGTAATAAGAGGACAGGGTTGTACCCCGGGGAGCTGTTTTTT. Translation gives CASNKRTGLYPGELFF.

The chain uses TRBV19 and TRBJ1-2, with D unclear. V was trimmed by 5 bases and J by 1 base, leaving 11 bases between them. CDR1 and CDR2 (germline): LNHDA, SQIVND (reference sequence). The CDR3 length is 14 residues. The CDR3 here is CASSRSEFNYGYTF. In nucleotides, the CDR3 is TGTGCCAGTAGTCGCAGCGAATTTAACTATGGCTACACCTTC.

This chain's CDR3 is CASYDRGLNTQYF. The CDR3 DNA reads as TGTGCCAGCTATGACAGGGGGCTGAATACGCAGTATTTT. The chain employs TRBV6-1 and TRBJ2-3, with 10 bases fitting TRBD1. The CDR3 consists of 13 residues. The J segment lost 7 bases and the V segment lost 8 bases, leaving 6 bases of the junction unmatched. CDR1 MNHNS and CDR2 SASEGT come from the germline V gene.

The CDR3 DNA follows: TGCGCCAGCAGCTTTTACTCCAAGTCCAATGAGCAGTTCTTC. Its protein product is CASSFYSKSNEQFF. The chain carries TRBV5-1 and TRBJ2-1; D is uncertain. Trimming cost V 2 bases and J 6 bases, with 12 bases left between them. CDR1 and CDR2 (germline): SGHRS, YFSETQ. The CDR3 length is 14 residues.

V gene TRBV28 combines with J gene TRBJ2-7, with D maybe TRBD2 (5 bases). Germline-derived CDR1 and CDR2 are MDHEN and SYDVKM. This CDR3 is 12 amino acids long. Trimming took 2 bases from V and 9 from J, leaving 11 bases between them. The CDR3 bases are TGTGCCAGCAGTTTAGACCGAGGGTGGCAGTACTTC. It translates to CASSLDRGWQYF.

The gene calls are TRBV6-5 and TRBJ2-7; D unclear. V lost 2 bases to trimming and J lost 6 bases, with 11 bases between them. The length of the CDR3 is 13 residues. Per the germline V gene, CDR1 is MNHEY and CDR2 is SVGAGI. The chain's CDR3 is CASSYILNGEQYF. In DNA form, the CDR3 reads TGTGCCAGCAGTTACATTCTCAACGGCGAGCAGTACTTC.